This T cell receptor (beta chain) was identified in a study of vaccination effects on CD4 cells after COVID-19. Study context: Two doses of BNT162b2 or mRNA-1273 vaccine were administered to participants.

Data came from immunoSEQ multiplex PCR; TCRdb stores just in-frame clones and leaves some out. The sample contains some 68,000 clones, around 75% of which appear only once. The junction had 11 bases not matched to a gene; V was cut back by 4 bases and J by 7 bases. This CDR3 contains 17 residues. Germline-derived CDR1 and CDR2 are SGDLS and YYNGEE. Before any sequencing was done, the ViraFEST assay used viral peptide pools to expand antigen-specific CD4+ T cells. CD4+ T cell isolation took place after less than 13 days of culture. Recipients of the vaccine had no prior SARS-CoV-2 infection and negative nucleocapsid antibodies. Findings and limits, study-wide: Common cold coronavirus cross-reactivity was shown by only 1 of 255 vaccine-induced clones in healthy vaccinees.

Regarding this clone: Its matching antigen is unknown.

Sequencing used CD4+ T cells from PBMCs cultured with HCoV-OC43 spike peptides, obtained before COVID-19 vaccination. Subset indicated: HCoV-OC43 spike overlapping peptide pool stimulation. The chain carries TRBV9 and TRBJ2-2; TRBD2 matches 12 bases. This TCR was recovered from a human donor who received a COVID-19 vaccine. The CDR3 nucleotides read TGTGCCAGCAGCTCAAGCGCTAGCGGGGGGGCCCACGGGGAGCTGTTTTTT. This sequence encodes CASSSSASGGAHGELFF. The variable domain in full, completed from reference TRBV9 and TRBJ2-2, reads DSGVTQTPKHLITATGQRVTLRCSPRSGDLSVYWYQQSLDQGLQFLIQYYNGEERAKGNILERFSAQQFPDLHSELNLSSLELGDSALYFCASSSSASGGAHGELFFGEGSRLTVL.